This paragraph covers one T cell receptor beta chain sequence. Its antigen is as yet unknown. CDR1 and CDR2 from the germline V gene are SGHAT and FQNNGV. This CDR3 contains 16 residues. V gave up 7 bases and J gave up 1 base, with 17 bases separating them. Researchers ran the PCR with 60 Vbeta and 13 Jbeta primers. Original analysis: It was a later analysis that counted 83 million or so unique TCR beta chains, of which approximately 9.9 million were shared. TCRdb's copy holds only in-frame clones and misses some; the assay was immunoSEQ multiplex PCR. The D gene and trimming were derived from the DNA, and the V and J assignments and clone size from that table. The profile shows under 200,000 clones, more than 65% of them singletons. This sample stems from a study of cytomegalovirus exposure and HLA in healthy donors. The study, taken as a whole, reports: Cytomegalovirus association was listed for 150 or so TCR beta chains. The majority of TCR sequences were rare, yet some public TCRs appeared in many donors. Of the V segments, some could not be distinguished, including TRBV6-2 and TRBV6-3, and were excluded.

The sample comprised PBMCs. The TCR comes from a woman aged 45-65 years in good health and CMV-seronegative. The rearrangement uses TRBV11-2 and TRBJ1-5; D possibly corresponds to TRBD1 (5 bases). The CDR3 region is CASKPGGGTSNQPQHF. The CDR3 DNA sequence: TGTGCCAGCAAACCAGGCGGGGGAACGAGCAATCAGCCCCAGCATTTT.